This is a list of T cell receptor beta chains from one sample in a study of blood T cell repertoires in COVID-19. Data came from immunoSEQ multiplex PCR; TCRdb stores just in-frame clones and leaves some out. The sample has 84,000 or so clones; approximately 83% are singletons. The source material was peripheral blood. The receptors originated from a woman at least 80 years old with acute or convalescent COVID-19. Both conserved end residues are part of each CDR3. The D gene is left open where the match is weak. Clone size appears in some rows only: once, few, many, or a class for an expanded clone.

size	V	D	J	DNA	CDR3
NA	TRBV30	NA	TRBJ2-5	TGTGCCTGGAGAAAGGACCGGCAGCGGGAGACCCAGTACTTC	CAWRKDRQRETQYF
NA	TRBV7-2	NA	TRBJ2-7	TGTGCCAGCAGCCCCGTGAGGGTCCCCTACGAGCAGTACTTC	CASSPVRVPYEQYF
NA	TRBV28	NA	TRBJ2-1	TGTGCCAGCAGTTTTAGCGTATCCTACAATGAGCAGTTCTTC	CASSFSVSYNEQFF
few	TRBV3-1/TRBV3-2	NA	TRBJ1-6	TGTGCCAGCAGCCAAGATCGGGCCCGGGGGGCCTCACCCCTCCACTTT	CASSQDRARGASPLHF
few	TRBV19	NA	TRBJ1-3	TGTGCCAGTAGTATCGGGCCCGACAGGTTTTCTGGAAACACCATATATTTT	CASSIGPDRFSGNTIYF
NA	TRBV7-2	TRBD2	TRBJ2-3	TGTGCCAGCAGCACGACTAGCGGAAGCACAGATACGCAGTATTTT	CASSTTSGSTDTQYF
few	TRBV30	NA	TRBJ2-5	TGTGCCTGGAGTGTACGGGGGGCGGAGACCCAGTACTTC	CAWSVRGAETQYF
NA	TRBV18	NA	TRBJ2-7	TGTGCCAGCTCACCACCAGCGGGCCACTACGAGCAGTACTTC	CASSPPAGHYEQYF
NA	TRBV5-1	TRBD1	TRBJ2-1	TGCGCCAGCAGCGTGGGGACAGGGGACAATGAGCAGTTCTTC	CASSVGTGDNEQFF
NA	TRBV28	NA	TRBJ2-5	TGTGCCAGCAGTTCAGGACAGTCTCAAGAGACCCAGTACTTC	CASSSGQSQETQYF
NA	TRBV13	NA	TRBJ2-3	TGTGCCAGCAGCTTAGGACAGTCAGATACGCAGTATTTT	CASSLGQSDTQYF
once	TRBV10-3	TRBD1	TRBJ2-7	TGTGCCATCAGTGAGTGGACAGGGGCCACGGGCGAGCAGTACTTC	CAISEWTGATGEQYF
NA	TRBV5-1	TRBD1	TRBJ1-2	TGCGCCAGCAGCTTGGCCCCGGGACAGGGTGACTATGGCTACACCTTC	CASSLAPGQGDYGYTF
NA	TRBV6-2/TRBV6-3	NA	TRBJ1-5	TGTGCCAGCAGTTACGTAGGGAGCCCAAGTCAGCCCCAGCATTTT	CASSYVGSPSQPQHF
once	TRBV19	NA	TRBJ1-5	TGTGCCAGTAATGGGGGAGGGGTTTTTAGCAATCAGCCCCAGCATTTT	CASNGGGVFSNQPQHF
few	TRBV5-1	TRBD2	TRBJ2-7	TGCGCCAGCAGCTTGGAGCGGGGGGGATACGACGAGCAGTACTTC	CASSLERGGYDEQYF
NA	TRBV7-2	NA	TRBJ1-4	TGTGCCAGCAGGCCGGGTGCTACTAATGAAAAACTGTTTTTT	CASRPGATNEKLFF
NA	TRBV4-2	TRBD2	TRBJ2-1	TGTGCCAGCAGCCCCGGGACTAGCGGGGACAATGAGCAGTTCTTC	CASSPGTSGDNEQFF
few	TRBV7-8	TRBD1	TRBJ2-5	TGTGCCAGCAGCTCCTATAGGACAGGGGGGGTGGTAGAGACCCAGTACTTC	CASSSYRTGGVVETQYF
few	TRBV7-6	NA	TRBJ1-6	TGTGCCAGCTCGAACGAGCATTCACCCCTCCACTTT	CASSNEHSPLHF
NA	TRBV28	TRBD2	TRBJ2-7	TGTGCCAGCAGTTCCCAGGGTCGGGAGGGCCTGTCCTACGAGCAGTACTTC	CASSSQGREGLSYEQYF
NA	TRBV6-5	NA	TRBJ2-1	TGTGCCAGCAGTAAACTAGATGAGCAGTTCTTC	CASSKLDEQFF
few	TRBV6-5	NA	TRBJ2-2	TGTGCCAGCGTTCTAGTTCGAAACACCGGGGAGCTGTTTTTT	CASVLVRNTGELFF
NA	TRBV11-2	NA	TRBJ2-3	TGTGCCAGCAGCCCCAGCGCACCCGCAGATACGCAGTATTTT	CASSPSAPADTQYF
few	TRBV12-3/TRBV12-4	TRBD2	TRBJ2-1	TGTGCCAGCAGTTTCGGCGGGAGGCCTCCGTTCTTC	CASSFGGRPPFF
NA	TRBV15	NA	TRBJ2-1	TGTGCCACCAGCAGAGATGGGGCGGGGAAGCAGTTCTTC	CATSRDGAGKQFF
NA	TRBV6-5	TRBD1	TRBJ1-2	TGTGCCAGCAGTTATGGAGGGGGCAACTATGGCTACACCTTC	CASSYGGGNYGYTF
NA	TRBV5-6	NA	TRBJ2-2	TGTGCCAGCAGCTTACGAGATACCGGGGAGCTGTTTTTT	CASSLRDTGELFF
NA	TRBV27	TRBD2	TRBJ2-7	TGTGCCAGCAGGTGGGGACTAGCGGATCCCTACGAGCAGTACTTC	CASRWGLADPYEQYF
NA	TRBV7-2	NA	TRBJ2-7	TGTGCCAGCAGCTTAGTAAGCGGCTACGAGCAGTACTTC	CASSLVSGYEQYF
once	TRBV6-5	TRBD1	TRBJ2-5	TGTGCCAGCAGTAGGGACAGGGGAGAGACCCAGTACTTC	CASSRDRGETQYF
NA	TRBV28	NA	TRBJ1-3	TGTGCCAGCAGTTCCGGACAGCTCTCTGGAAACACCATATATTTT	CASSSGQLSGNTIYF
NA	TRBV9	TRBD2	TRBJ2-5	TGTGCCAGCAGCCCAAATAGCGGGAGCGGGGAGACCCAGTACTTC	CASSPNSGSGETQYF
NA	TRBV3-1/TRBV3-2	TRBD2	TRBJ2-3	TGTGCCAGCAGTCCAACCGGTGGCGGGGGACTCACAGATACGCAGTATTTT	CASSPTGGGGLTDTQYF
NA	TRBV7-8	TRBD1	TRBJ2-2	TGTGCCAGCAGCTACCTTGGTGACAGGGGGGACAACGGGGAGCTGTTTTTT	CASSYLGDRGDNGELFF
NA	TRBV5-1	TRBD1	TRBJ2-3	TGCGCCAGCAGGGTCGGGACAGGTAGCACAGATACGCAGTATTTT	CASRVGTGSTDTQYF
once	TRBV2	NA	TRBJ1-3	TGTGCCAGCAGACCTGACAGGACTGGAAACACCATATATTTT	CASRPDRTGNTIYF
NA	TRBV6-1	NA	TRBJ1-1	TGTGCCAGCAGTGAAGAGAGGAGGAACACTGAAGCTTTCTTT	CASSEERRNTEAFF
NA	TRBV9	TRBD1	TRBJ1-5	TGTGCCAGCAGCGTAGCAGGCAGGGGGGATCAGCCCCAGCATTTT	CASSVAGRGDQPQHF
NA	TRBV28	NA	TRBJ1-5	TGTGCCAGCACCGCGACAAGTCAGCCCCAGCATTTT	CASTATSQPQHF
NA	TRBV3-1/TRBV3-2	TRBD1	TRBJ2-5	TGTGCCAGCAGCAATTTACGGACAGGACACCAAGAGACCCAGTACTTC	CASSNLRTGHQETQYF